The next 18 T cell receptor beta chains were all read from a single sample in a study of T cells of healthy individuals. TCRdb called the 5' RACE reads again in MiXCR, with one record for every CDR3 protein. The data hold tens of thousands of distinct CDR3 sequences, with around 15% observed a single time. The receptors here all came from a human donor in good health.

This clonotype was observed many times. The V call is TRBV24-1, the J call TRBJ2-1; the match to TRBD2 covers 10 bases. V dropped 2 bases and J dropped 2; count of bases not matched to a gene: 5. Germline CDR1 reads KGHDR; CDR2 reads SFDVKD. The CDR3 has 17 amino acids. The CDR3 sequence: CATSDSERGGPYNEQFF. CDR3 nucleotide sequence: TGTGCCACCAGTGATTCCGAGCGGGGGGGCCCCTACAATGAGCAGTTCTTC.

CDR3 DNA sequence: TGTGCCAGCAGTCCCTCCGGACTAGCTGCGAATACGCAGTATTTT. Translation gives CASSPSGLAANTQYF. The rearrangement links TRBV12-3 or TRBV12-4 to TRBJ2-3, with 8 bases fitting TRBD2. The CDR3 runs to 15 residues. Losses at the gene ends were 5 bases for V and 7 bases for J; bases not matched to a gene: 11.

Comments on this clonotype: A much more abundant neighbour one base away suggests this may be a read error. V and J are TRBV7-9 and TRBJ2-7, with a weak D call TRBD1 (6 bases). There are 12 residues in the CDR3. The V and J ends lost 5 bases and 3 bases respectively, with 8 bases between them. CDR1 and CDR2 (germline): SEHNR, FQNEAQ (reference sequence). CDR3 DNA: TGTGCCAGCAGCGAGGGGGTCTACGAGCAGTACTTC. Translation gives CASSEGVYEQYF.

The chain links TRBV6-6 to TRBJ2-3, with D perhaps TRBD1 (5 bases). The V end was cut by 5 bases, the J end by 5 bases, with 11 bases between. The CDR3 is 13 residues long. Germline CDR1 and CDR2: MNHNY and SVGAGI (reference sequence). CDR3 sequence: CASSLSGKDTQYF. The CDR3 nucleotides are TGTGCCAGCAGTCTCTCAGGGAAAGATACGCAGTATTTT.

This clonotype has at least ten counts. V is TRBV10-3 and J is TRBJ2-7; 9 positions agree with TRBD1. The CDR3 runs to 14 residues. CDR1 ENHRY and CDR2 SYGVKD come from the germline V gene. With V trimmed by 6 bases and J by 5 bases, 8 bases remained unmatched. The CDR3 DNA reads TGTGCCATCAGGATGGACAGGGGAGGTCACGAGCAGTACTTC. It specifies CAIRMDRGGHEQYF.

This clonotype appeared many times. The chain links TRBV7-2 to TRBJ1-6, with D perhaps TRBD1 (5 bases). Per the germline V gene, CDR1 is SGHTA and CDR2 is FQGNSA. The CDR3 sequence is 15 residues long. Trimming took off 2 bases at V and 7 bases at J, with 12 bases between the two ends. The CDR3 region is CASSLPGRVNSPLHF. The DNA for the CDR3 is TGTGCCAGCAGCTTACCGGGACGGGTCAATTCACCCCTCCACTTT.

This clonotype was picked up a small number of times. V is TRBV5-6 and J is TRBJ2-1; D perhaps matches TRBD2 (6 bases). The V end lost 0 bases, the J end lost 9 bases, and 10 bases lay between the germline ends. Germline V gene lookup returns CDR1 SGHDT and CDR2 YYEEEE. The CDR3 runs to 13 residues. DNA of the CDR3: TGTGCCAGCAGCTTGGGTCTAGCGCGTGAGCAGTTCTTC. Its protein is CASSLGLAREQFF.

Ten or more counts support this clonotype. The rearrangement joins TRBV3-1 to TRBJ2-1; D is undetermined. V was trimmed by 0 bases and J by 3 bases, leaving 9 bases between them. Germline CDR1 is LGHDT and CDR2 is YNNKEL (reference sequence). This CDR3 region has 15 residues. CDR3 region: CASSQDSAHYNEQFF. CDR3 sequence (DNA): TGTGCCAGCAGCCAAGATTCAGCCCACTACAATGAGCAGTTCTTC.

The CDR3 coding sequence is TGCAGTGCTAGGACAGGGGGCTCTCGGGGCGAGCAGTACTTC. It is translated as CSARTGGSRGEQYF. The rearrangement links TRBV20-1 to TRBJ2-7, with 10 bases identical to TRBD1. The CDR3 sequence is 14 residues long. In germline, CDR1 is DFQATT, CDR2 SNEGSKA (reference sequence). V was pared by 3 bases and J by 6 bases, with 8 bases of the junction left unmatched.

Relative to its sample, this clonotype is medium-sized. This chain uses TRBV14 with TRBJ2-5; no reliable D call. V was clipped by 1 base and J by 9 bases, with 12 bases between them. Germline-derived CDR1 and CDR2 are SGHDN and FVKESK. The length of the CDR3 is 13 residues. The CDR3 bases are TGTGCCAGCAGCCAAGGGTCTTTCCGGGCCCAGTACTTC. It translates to CASSQGSFRAQYF.

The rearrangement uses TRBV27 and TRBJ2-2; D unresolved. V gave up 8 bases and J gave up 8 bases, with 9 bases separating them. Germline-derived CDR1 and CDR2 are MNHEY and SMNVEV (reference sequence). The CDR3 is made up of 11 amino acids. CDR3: CASSQLGELFF. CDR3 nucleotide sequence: TGTGCCAGCTCGCAGTTGGGGGAGCTGTTTTTT.

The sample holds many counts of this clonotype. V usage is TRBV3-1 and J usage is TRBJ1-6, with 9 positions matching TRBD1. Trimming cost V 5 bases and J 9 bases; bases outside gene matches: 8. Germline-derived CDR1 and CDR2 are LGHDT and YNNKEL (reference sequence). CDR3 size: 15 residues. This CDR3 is CASSTSDRGRSPLHF. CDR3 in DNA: TGTGCCAGCAGCACCTCGGACAGGGGTCGTTCACCCCTCCACTTT.

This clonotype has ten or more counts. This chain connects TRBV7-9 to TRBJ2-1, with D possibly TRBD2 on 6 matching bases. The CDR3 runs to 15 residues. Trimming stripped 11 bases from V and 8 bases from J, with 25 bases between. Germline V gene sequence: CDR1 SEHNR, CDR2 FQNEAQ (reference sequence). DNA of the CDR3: TGTGCCCCCATGCAGTGGGACGGGAGCAATTATGAGCAGTTCTTC. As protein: CAPMQWDGSNYEQFF.

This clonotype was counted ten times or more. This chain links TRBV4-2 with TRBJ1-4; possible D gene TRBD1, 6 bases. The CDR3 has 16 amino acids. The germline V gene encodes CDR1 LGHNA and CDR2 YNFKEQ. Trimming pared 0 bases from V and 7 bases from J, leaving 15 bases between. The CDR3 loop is CASSQDRRGRVEKLFF. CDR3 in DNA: TGTGCCAGCAGCCAAGATCGGCGGGGGCGGGTTGAAAAACTGTTTTTT.

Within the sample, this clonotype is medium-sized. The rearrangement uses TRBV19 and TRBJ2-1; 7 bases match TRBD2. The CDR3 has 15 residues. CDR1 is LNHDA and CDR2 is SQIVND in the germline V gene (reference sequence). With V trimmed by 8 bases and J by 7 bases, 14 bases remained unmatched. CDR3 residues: CASGGRALSGNEQFF. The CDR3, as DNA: TGTGCCAGTGGAGGGAGGGCCTTGAGCGGGAATGAGCAGTTCTTC.

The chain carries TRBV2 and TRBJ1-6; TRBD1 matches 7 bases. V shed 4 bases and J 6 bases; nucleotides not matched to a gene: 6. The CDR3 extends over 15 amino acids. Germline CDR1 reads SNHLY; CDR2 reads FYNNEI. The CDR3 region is CASSGDRFFNSPLHF. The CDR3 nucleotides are TGTGCCAGCAGTGGGGACAGATTCTTTAATTCACCCCTCCACTTT.

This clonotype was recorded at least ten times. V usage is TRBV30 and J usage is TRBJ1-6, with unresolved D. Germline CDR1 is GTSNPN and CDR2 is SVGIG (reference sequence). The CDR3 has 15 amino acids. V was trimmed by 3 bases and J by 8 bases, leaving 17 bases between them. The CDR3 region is CAWSGTFAGDSPLHF. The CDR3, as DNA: TGTGCCTGGAGCGGAACCTTCGCCGGGGATTCACCCCTCCACTTT.

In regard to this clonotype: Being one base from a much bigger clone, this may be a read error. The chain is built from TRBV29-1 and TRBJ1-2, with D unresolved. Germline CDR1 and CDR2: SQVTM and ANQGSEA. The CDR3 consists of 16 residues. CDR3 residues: CSVDEVPGLGNYGYNF. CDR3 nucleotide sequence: TGCAGCGTTGATGAAGTTCCGGGTTTAGGAAACTATGGCTACAACTTC.